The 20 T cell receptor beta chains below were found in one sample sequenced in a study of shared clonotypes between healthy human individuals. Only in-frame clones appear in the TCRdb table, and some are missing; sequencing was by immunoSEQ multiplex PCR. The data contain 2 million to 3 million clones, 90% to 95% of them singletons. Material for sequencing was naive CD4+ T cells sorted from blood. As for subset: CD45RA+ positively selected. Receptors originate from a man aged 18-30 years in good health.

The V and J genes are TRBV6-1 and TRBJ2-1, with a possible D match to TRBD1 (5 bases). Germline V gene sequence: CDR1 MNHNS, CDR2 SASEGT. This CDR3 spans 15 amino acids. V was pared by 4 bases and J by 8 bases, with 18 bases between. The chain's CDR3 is CASSVGVSWVDEQFF. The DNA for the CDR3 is TGTGCCAGCAGTGTAGGGGTTTCTTGGGTCGATGAGCAGTTCTTC.

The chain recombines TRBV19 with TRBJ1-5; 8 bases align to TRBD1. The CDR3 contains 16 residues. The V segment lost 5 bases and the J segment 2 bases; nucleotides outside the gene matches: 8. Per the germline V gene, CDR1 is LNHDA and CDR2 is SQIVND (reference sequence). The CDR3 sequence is CASSHRTGNGNQPQHF. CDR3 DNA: TGTGCCAGTAGTCACCGGACAGGGAACGGCAATCAGCCCCAGCATTTT.

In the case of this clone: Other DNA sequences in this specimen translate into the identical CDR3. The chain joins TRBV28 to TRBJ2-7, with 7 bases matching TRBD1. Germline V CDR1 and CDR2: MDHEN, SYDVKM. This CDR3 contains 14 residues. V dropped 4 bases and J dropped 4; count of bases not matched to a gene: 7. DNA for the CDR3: TGTGCCAGCAGTTCGGGGACAGTGCTATACGAGCAGTACTTC. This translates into CASSSGTVLYEQYF.

CDR3 DNA: TGTGCCACCACGCTCCAGGGCTACGAGCAGTACTTC. Translation: CATTLQGYEQYF. The chain employs TRBV10-3 and TRBJ2-5, with D possibly TRBD1 on 5 matching bases. The closer fit of TRBJ2-7 to the DNA end suggests the J call may be wrong. The CDR3 covers 12 residues. The germline V gene has CDR1 ENHRY and CDR2 SYGVKD.

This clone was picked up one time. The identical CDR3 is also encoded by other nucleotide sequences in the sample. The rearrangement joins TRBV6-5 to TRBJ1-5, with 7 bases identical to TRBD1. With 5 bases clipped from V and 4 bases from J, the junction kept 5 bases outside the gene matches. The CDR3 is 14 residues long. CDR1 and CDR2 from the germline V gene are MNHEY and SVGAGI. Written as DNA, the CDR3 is TGTGCCAGCAGTCGCGGGACAGATAATCAGCCCCAGCATTTT. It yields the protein CASSRGTDNQPQHF.

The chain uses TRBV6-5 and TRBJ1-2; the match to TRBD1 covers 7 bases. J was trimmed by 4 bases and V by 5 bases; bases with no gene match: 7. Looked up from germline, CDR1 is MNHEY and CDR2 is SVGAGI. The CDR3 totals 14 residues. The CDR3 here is CASSKGQQVYGYTF. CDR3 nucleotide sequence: TGTGCCAGCAGTAAGGGACAGCAAGTCTATGGCTACACCTTC.

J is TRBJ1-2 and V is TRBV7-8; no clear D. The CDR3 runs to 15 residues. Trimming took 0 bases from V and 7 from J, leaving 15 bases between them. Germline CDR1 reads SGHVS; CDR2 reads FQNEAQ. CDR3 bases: TGTGCCAGCAGCTTAGCGGTAGTCGGTATCGGTGGCTACACCTTC. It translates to CASSLAVVGIGGYTF.

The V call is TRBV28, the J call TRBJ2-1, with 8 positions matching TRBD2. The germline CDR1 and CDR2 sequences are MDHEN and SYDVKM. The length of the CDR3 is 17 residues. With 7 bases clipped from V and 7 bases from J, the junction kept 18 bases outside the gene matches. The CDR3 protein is CASKGTGGAPGVNEQFF. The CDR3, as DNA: TGTGCCAGCAAAGGCACGGGGGGGGCCCCGGGGGTGAATGAGCAGTTCTTC.

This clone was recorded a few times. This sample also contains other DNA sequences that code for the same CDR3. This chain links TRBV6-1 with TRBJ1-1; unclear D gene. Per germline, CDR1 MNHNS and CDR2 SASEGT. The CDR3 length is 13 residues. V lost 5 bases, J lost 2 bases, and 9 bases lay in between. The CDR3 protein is CASSQTPNTEAFF. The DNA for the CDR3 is TGTGCCAGCAGTCAGACACCAAACACTGAAGCTTTCTTT.

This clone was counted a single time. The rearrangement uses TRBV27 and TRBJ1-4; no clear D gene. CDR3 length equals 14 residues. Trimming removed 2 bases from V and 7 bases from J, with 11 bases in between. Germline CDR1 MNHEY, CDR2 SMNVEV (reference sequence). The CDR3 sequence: CASSLGRGSEKLFF. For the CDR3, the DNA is TGTGCCAGCAGTTTAGGGAGAGGGTCTGAAAAACTGTTTTTT.

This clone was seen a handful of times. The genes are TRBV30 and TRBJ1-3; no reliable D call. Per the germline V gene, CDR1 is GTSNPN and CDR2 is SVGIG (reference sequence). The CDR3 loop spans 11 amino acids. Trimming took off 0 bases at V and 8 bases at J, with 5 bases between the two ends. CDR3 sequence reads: CAWSVPDTIYF. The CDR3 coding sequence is TGTGCCTGGAGTGTACCGGACACCATATATTTT.

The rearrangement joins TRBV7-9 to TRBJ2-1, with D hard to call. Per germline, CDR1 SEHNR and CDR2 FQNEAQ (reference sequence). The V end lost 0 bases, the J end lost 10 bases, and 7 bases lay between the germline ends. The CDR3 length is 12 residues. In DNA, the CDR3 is TGTGCCAGCAGCTTAGCATACGCAGAGCAGTTCTTC. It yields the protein CASSLAYAEQFF. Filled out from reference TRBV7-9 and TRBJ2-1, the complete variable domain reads DTGVSQNPRHKITKRGQNVTFRCDPISEHNRLYWYRQTLGQGPEFLTYFQNEAQLEKSRLLSDRFSAERPKGSFSTLEIQRTEQGDSAMYLCASSLAYAEQFFGPGTRLTVL.

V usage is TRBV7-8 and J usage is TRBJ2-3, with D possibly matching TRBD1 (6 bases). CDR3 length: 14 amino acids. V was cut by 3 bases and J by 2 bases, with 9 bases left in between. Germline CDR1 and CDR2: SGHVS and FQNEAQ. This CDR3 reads CASSFRTVTDTQYF. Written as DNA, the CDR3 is TGTGCCAGCAGCTTCCGGACAGTCACAGATACGCAGTATTTT.

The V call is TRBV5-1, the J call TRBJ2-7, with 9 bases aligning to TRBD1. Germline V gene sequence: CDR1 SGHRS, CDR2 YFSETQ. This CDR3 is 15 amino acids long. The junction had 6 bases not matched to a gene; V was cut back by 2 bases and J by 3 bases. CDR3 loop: CASSFGQGNIYEQYF. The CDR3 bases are TGCGCCAGCAGCTTCGGACAGGGGAATATCTACGAGCAGTACTTC.

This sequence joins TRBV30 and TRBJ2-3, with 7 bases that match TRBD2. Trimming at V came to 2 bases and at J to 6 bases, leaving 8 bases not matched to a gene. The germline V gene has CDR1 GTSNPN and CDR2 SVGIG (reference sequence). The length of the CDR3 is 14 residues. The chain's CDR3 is CAWSTGGSVDTQYF. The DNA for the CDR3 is TGTGCCTGGAGTACCGGCGGGAGCGTCGATACGCAGTATTTT. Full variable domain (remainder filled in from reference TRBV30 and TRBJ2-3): SQTIHQWPATLVQPVGSPLSLECTVEGTSNPNLYWYRQAAGRGLQLLFYSVGIGQISSEVPQNLSASRPQDRQFILSSKKLLLSDSGFYLCAWSTGGSVDTQYFGPGTRLTVL.

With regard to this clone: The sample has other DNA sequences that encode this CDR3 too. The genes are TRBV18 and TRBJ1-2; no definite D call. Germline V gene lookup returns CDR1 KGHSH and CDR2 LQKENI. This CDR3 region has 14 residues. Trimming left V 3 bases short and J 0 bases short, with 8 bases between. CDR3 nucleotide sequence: TGTGCCAGCTCACCTGAGGGAGCTAACTATGGCTACACCTTC. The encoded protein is CASSPEGANYGYTF.

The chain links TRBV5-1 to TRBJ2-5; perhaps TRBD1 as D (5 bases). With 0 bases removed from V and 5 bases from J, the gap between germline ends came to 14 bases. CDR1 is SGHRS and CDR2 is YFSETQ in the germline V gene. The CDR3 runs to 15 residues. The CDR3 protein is CASSLEAGKRETQYF. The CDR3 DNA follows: TGCGCCAGCAGCTTGGAGGCAGGGAAACGGGAGACCCAGTACTTC.

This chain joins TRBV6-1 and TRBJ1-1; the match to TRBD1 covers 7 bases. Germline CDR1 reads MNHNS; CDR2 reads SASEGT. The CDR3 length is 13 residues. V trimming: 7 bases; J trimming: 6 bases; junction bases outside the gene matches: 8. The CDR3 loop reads CASIVGQAAEAFF. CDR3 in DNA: TGTGCCAGCATAGTTGGACAGGCCGCTGAAGCTTTCTTT.

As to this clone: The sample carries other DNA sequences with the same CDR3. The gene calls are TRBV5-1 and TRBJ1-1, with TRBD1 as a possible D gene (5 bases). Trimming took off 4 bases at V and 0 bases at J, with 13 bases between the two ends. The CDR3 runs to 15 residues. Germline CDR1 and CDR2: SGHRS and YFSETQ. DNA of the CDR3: TGCGCCAGCAGCCAGACCGGGACGTTGAACACTGAAGCTTTCTTT. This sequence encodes CASSQTGTLNTEAFF.

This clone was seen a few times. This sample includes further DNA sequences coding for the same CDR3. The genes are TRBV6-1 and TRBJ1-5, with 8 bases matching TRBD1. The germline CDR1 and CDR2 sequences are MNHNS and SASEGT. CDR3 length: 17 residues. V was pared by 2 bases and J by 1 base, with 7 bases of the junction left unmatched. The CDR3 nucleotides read TGTGCCAGCAGTGAAATACCCGGACAGGGCAGCAATCAGCCCCAGCATTTT. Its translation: CASSEIPGQGSNQPQHF.